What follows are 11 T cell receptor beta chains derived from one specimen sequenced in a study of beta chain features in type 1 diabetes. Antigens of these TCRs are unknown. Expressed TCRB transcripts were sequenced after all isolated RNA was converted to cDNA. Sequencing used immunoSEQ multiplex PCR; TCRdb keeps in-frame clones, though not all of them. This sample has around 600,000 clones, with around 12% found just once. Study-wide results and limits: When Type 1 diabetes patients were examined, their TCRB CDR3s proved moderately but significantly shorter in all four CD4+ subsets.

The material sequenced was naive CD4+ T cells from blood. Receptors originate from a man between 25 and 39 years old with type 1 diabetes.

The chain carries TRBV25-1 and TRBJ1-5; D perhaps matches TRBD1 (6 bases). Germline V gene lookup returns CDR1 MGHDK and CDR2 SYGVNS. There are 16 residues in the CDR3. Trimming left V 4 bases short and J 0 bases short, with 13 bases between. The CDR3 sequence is CASSAADRNSNQPQHF. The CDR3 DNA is TGTGCCAGCAGTGCTGCGGACAGAAATAGCAATCAGCCCCAGCATTTT. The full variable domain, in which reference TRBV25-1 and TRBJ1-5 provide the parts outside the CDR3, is EADIYQTPRYLVIGTGKKITLECSQTMGHDKMYWYQQDPGMELHLIHYSYGVNSTEKGDLSSESTVSRIRTEHFPLTLESARPSHTSQYLCASSAADRNSNQPQHFGDGTRLSIL.

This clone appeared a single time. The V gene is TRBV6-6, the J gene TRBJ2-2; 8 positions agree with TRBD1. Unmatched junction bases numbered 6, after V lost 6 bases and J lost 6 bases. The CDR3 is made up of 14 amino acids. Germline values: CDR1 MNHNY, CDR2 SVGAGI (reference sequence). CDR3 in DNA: TGTGCCAGCAGACTCGGGACAGGCGCCGGGGAGCTGTTTTTT. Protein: CASRLGTGAGELFF.

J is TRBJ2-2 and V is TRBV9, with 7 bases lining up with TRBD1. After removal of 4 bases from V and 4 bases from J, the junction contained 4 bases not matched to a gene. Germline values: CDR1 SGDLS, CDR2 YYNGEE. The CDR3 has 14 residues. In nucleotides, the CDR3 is TGTGCCAGCAGCCCTACAGGGGCCACCGGGGAGCTGTTTTTT. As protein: CASSPTGATGELFF.

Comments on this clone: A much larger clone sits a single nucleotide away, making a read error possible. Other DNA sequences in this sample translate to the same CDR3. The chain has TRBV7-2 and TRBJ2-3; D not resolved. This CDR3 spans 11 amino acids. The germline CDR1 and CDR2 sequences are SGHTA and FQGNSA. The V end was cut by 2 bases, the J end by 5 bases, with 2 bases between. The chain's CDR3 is CASSLQDTQYF. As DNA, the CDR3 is TGTGCCAGCAGCTTACAAGATACGCAGTATTTT.

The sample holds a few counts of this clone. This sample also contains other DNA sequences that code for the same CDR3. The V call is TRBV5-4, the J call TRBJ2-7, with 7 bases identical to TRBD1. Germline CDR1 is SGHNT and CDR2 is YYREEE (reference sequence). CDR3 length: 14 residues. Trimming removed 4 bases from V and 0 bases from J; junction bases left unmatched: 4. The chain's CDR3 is CASSRQGNSYEQYF. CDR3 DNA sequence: TGTGCCAGCAGCAGACAGGGAAACTCCTACGAGCAGTACTTC.

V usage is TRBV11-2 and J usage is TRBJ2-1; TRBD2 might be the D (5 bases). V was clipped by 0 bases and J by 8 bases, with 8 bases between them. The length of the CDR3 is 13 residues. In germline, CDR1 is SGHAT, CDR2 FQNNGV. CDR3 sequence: CASSLDRGHEQFF. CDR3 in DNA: TGTGCCAGCAGCTTAGATCGGGGTCATGAGCAGTTCTTC.

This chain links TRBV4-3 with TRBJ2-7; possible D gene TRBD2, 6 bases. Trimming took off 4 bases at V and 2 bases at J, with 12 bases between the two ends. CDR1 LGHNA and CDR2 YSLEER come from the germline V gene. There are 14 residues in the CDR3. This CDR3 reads CASSRVAETYEQYF. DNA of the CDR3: TGCGCCAGCAGCCGAGTAGCGGAGACCTACGAGCAGTACTTC.

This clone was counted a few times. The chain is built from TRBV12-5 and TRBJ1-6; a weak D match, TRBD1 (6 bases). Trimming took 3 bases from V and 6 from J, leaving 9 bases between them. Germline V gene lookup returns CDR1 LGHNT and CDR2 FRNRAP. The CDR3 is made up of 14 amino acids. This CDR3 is CASGLQQGNSPLHF. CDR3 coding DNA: TGTGCTAGTGGTTTACAACAGGGTAATTCACCCCTCCACTTT. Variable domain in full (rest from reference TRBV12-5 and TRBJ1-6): DARVTQTPRHKVTEMGQEVTMRCQPILGHNTVFWYRQTMMQGLELLAYFRNRAPLDDSGMPKDRFSAEMPDATLATLKIQPSEPRDSAVYFCASGLQQGNSPLHFGNGTRLTVT.

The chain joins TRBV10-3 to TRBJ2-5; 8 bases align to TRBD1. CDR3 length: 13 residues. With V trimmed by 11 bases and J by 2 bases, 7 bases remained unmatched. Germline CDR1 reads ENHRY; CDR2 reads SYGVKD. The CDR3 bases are TGTGCCGTTCTAGGACAGGGACAAGAGACCCAGTACTTC. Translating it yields CAVLGQGQETQYF.

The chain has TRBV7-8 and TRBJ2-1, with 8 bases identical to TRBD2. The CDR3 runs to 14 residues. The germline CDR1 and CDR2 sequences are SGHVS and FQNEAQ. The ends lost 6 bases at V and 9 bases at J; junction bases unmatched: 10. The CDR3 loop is CASSPRERGTEQFF. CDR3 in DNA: TGTGCCAGCAGTCCCAGGGAGCGGGGGACTGAGCAGTTCTTC.

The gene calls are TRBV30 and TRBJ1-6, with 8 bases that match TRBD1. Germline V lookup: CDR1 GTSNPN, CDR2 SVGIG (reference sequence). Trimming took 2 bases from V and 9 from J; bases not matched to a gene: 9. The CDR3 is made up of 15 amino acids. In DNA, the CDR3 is TGTGCCTGGAGTTTGATTGACAGGGGTGGTTCACCCCTCCACTTT. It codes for CAWSLIDRGGSPLHF. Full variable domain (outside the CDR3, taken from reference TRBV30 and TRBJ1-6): SQTIHQWPATLVQPVGSPLSLECTVEGTSNPNLYWYRQAAGRGLQLLFYSVGIGQISSEVPQNLSASRPQDRQFILSSKKLLLSDSGFYLCAWSLIDRGGSPLHFGNGTRLTVT.